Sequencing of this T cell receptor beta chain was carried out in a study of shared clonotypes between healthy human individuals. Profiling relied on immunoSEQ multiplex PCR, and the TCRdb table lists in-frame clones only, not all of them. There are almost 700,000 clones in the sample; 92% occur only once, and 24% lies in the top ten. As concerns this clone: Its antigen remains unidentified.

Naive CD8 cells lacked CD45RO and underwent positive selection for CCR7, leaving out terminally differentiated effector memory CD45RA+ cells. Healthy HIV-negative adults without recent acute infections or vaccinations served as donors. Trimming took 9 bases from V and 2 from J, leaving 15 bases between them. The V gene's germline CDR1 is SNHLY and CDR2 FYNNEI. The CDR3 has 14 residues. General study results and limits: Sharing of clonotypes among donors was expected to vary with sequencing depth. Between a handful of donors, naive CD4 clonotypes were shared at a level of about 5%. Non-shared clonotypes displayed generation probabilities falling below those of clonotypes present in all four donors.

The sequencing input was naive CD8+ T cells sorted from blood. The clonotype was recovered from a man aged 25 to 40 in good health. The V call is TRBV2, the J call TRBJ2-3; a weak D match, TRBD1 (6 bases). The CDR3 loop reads CARDRTEDTDTQYF. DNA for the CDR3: TGTGCCAGGGATCGGACAGAGGACACAGATACGCAGTATTTT. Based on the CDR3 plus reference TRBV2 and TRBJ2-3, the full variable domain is EPEVTQTPSHQVTQMGQEVILRCVPISNHLYFYWYRQILGQKVEFLVSFYNNEISEKSEIFDDQFSVERPDGSNFTLKIRSTKLEDSAMYFCARDRTEDTDTQYFGPGTRLTVL.